One T cell receptor (beta chain) is described in this entry. From the RT-PCR reads, TCRdb called clonotypes with MiXCR, one entry per CDR3 protein. The sample contains approximately 720,000 distinct CDR3 sequences, about 14% of which appear only once. In germline, CDR1 is SGDLS, CDR2 YYNGEE. Trimming took 0 bases from V and 5 from J; bases not matched to a gene: 5. CDR3 length: 15 amino acids. This receptor was identified in a female donor in good health, serving as a healthy control. Sequencing was performed on memory CD4+ T cells from blood. This rearrangement joins TRBV9 to TRBJ2-7; TRBD2 matches 10 bases. CDR3 DNA sequence: TGTGCCAGCAGCGTAGATCTAGCGGGAGCCCACGAGCAGTACTTC. Translation: CASSVDLAGAHEQYF.